This note documents a single TCR beta chain sequence. This sample was included in a study of blood T cell repertoires in COVID-19. This table comes from immunoSEQ multiplex PCR, and its TCRdb copy is limited to in-frame clones, with some not included. Found here are roughly 220,000 clones, roughly 81% of them singletons; the top ten hold approximately 7.5%. The trim removed 6 bases at V and 6 bases at J, leaving 7 bases unmatched. Germline CDR1 reads MNHEY; CDR2 reads SMNVEV (reference sequence). The CDR3 loop spans 13 amino acids. This receptor was taken from a woman older than 75 with COVID-19, enrolled during active disease. The V call is TRBV27, the J call TRBJ2-7; 8 nucleotides match TRBD1. The sequenced sample consisted of peripheral blood. CDR3: CASRKTGACEQYF. Written as DNA, the CDR3 is TGTGCCAGCAGAAAGACAGGGGCCTGCGAGCAGTACTTC.